Shown below are 31 T cell receptor beta chains from a single sample sequenced in a study of T-cell reconstitution after alpha-beta-depleted transplantation in children (dated by TCRdb to 2016 to 2017). The method behind the library was PCR. The reads were generated on an Illumina HiSeq 2500. TCR library preparation used molecular barcoding, with unique molecular identifiers applied to normalize quantification of the TCRbeta repertoire. TCRdb cleaned the public reads at Q25 with fastp, built clones with MiXCR and kept in-frame beta chains. All rows with the same CDR3 protein become a single entry with the most common DNA and genes. The sample table lists 600,000 to 700,000 distinct CDR3 sequences, around 16% of them with a count of one. The ten largest clonotypes hold under 1.2% of the sample. The sample in question was PBMCs from the stem cell graft donor, obtained from the stem cell graft. The receptors were sampled from a human donor who donated a stem cell graft to a child with acute myeloid leukemia.

V is TRBV5-1 and J is TRBJ2-1; D possibly matches TRBD1 or TRBD2 (5 bases each). Germline CDR1 is SGHRS and CDR2 is YFSETQ. CDR3 size: 13 residues. The V and J ends lost 0 bases and 9 bases respectively, with 10 bases between them. The CDR3 is CASSLAGAGEQFF. The CDR3 DNA follows: TGCGCCAGCAGCTTGGCCGGGGCAGGTGAGCAGTTCTTC.

Only a few counts were recorded for this clonotype. The chain links TRBV7-9 to TRBJ2-7; no clear D. Germline V gene sequence: CDR1 SEHNR, CDR2 FQNEAQ (reference sequence). V shed 1 base and J shed 0 bases, with 16 bases lying between them. The CDR3 loop spans 17 amino acids. The CDR3, as DNA: TGTGCCAGCAGCTTAGGTTCCGGCAGCCTAATCTCCTACGAGCAGTACGTC. This encodes CASSLGSGSLISYEQYV.

The sample holds one count of this clonotype. The gene calls are TRBV7-2 and TRBJ2-2; tentative D call: TRBD2 (6 bases). Trimming removed 2 bases at V and 5 bases at J, with 18 bases between. CDR1 SGHTA and CDR2 FQGNSA come from the germline V gene. The CDR3 runs to 17 residues. CDR3 amino acids: CASSLSQTSRRTGELFF. The CDR3 DNA reads as TGTGCCAGCAGCTTATCCCAAACTAGCAGACGGACCGGGGAGCTGTTTTTT.

The chain carries TRBV20-1 and TRBJ1-1, with 7 bases lining up with TRBD1. This CDR3 contains 15 residues. CDR1 DFQATT and CDR2 SNEGSKA come from the germline V gene (reference sequence). The V gene end was trimmed by 3 bases and the J gene end by 6 bases; junction bases not matched to a gene: 13. The CDR3 DNA sequence: TGCAGTGCTAGGACAGGGAGGGTTCGAGAGGCTGAAGCTTTCTTT. Translating it yields CSARTGRVREAEAFF.

The chain links TRBV20-1 to TRBJ1-6; D is unresolved. Trimming removed 2 bases from V and 7 bases from J, with 12 bases in between. The CDR3 runs to 14 residues. Germline V gene data show CDR1 as DFQATT and CDR2 as SNEGSKA (reference sequence). Here the CDR3 reads CSARRPVTNSPLHF. The CDR3 coding sequence is TGCAGTGCTAGAAGGCCAGTCACAAATTCACCCCTCCACTTT.

This chain links TRBV5-1 with TRBJ2-7; unclear D gene. CDR3 size: 15 residues. CDR1 SGHRS and CDR2 YFSETQ come from the germline V gene. Trimming took 0 bases from V and 9 from J, leaving 19 bases between them. The CDR3 sequence is CASSLGPQHPERQYV. The CDR3 bases are TGCGCCAGCAGCTTGGGACCACAACACCCGGAGAGGCAGTACGTC.

This clonotype was picked up a small number of times. The genes are TRBV7-9 and TRBJ2-7; 8 bases map to TRBD2. The CDR3 covers 13 residues. CDR1 SEHNR and CDR2 FQNEAQ come from the germline V gene (reference sequence). DNA of the CDR3: TGTGCGAGCAGTGGGACTAGCTCCTACGAGCAGTACGTC. Its translation is CASSGTSSYEQYV.

This clonotype has at least ten counts. The chain links TRBV4-3 to TRBJ1-2; 8 bases fit TRBD1. There are 19 residues in the CDR3. CDR1 LGHNA and CDR2 YSLEER come from the germline V gene. After removal of 4 bases from V and 4 bases from J, the junction contained 20 bases not matched to a gene. In DNA, the CDR3 is TGCGCCAGCAGCCTCAGACAGGGGTCAACTAATAGGCCCATCTATGGCTACACCTTC. Protein sequence: CASSLRQGSTNRPIYGYTF.

This clonotype was counted only a few times. The chain is built from TRBV7-2 and TRBJ1-2; D might be TRBD1 (6 bases). Germline CDR1 reads SGHTA; CDR2 reads FQGNSA. This CDR3 region has 14 residues. V was cut by 5 bases and J by 4 bases, with 14 bases left in between. CDR3 bases: TGTGCCAGCAGCAAAGACAGGAGGTCCTATGGCTACACCTTC. Protein sequence: CASSKDRRSYGYTF.

Only a few counts were recorded for this clonotype. The rearrangement links TRBV29-1 to TRBJ1-1; 7 bases match TRBD1. The CDR3 has 10 residues. Germline CDR1 reads SQVTM; CDR2 reads ANQGSEA. Trimming took 4 bases from V and 11 from J; bases not matched to a gene: 4. The DNA for the CDR3 is TGCAGCGTTGCCGACAGGGTGGCTTTCTTT. Translation: CSVADRVAFF. Together with reference TRBV29-1 and TRBJ1-1, the CDR3 gives the full variable domain: SAVISQKPSRDICQRGTSLTIQCQVDSQVTMMFWYRQQPGQSLTLIATANQGSEATYESGFVIDKFPISRPNLTFSTLTVSNMSPEDSSIYLCSVADRVAFFGQGTRLTVV.

Only a few counts were recorded for this clonotype. The J gene is TRBJ1-2, the V gene TRBV15, with D perhaps TRBD1 (5 bases). This CDR3 region has 15 residues. V lost 0 bases and J 3 bases, leaving 11 bases between the germline ends. Germline V lookup: CDR1 LNHNV, CDR2 YYDKDF (reference sequence). CDR3 loop: CATSREQGVHYGYTF. CDR3 nucleotides: TGTGCCACCAGCAGAGAGCAGGGCGTACACTATGGCTACACCTTC.

This chain joins TRBV20-1 and TRBJ1-5; 9 positions match TRBD1. Germline-derived CDR1 and CDR2 are DFQATT and SNEGSKA (reference sequence). The CDR3 length is 15 residues. After removal of 6 bases from V and 6 bases from J, the junction contained 12 bases not matched to a gene. The chain's CDR3 is CSAQSTGGAGQPQHF. DNA for the CDR3: TGCAGTGCGCAGTCTACAGGGGGCGCGGGTCAGCCCCAGCATTTT.

This clonotype was seen a handful of times. The chain couples TRBV15 to TRBJ1-5; unclear D gene. This CDR3 contains 14 residues. CDR1 LNHNV and CDR2 YYDKDF come from the germline V gene (reference sequence). V lost 0 bases, J lost 7 bases, and 10 bases lay in between. The CDR3 DNA reads as TGTGCCACCAGCAGAGATGCCGGGATCCAGCCCCAGCATTTT. This sequence encodes CATSRDAGIQPQHF.

This clonotype was observed a handful of times. In DNA form, the CDR3 reads TGTGCCACCGGAGCGATACTTCTTGGTACGCAGTATTTT. It encodes CATGAILLGTQYF. This chain connects TRBV27 to TRBJ2-3; no definite D call. The CDR3 runs to 13 residues. In germline, CDR1 is MNHEY, CDR2 SMNVEV (reference sequence). Trimming pared 10 bases from V and 8 bases from J, leaving 19 bases between.

This rearrangement joins TRBV5-6 to TRBJ2-7; D is ambiguous. The ends were cut back, 4 bases at V and 0 bases at J, with 14 bases in the middle. Looked up from germline, CDR1 is SGHDT and CDR2 is YYEEEE. This CDR3 comprises 15 residues. The CDR3 DNA reads as TGTGCCAGCAGCCGAGTATCCTTTAGCTCCTACGAGCAGTACGTC. This sequence encodes CASSRVSFSSYEQYV.

On this clonotype itself: Germline is not matched at one junction end, which may reflect a read error. The rearrangement uses TRBV7-8 and TRBJ2-5; 9 nucleotides line up with TRBD1. Germline V gene sequence: CDR1 SGHVS, CDR2 FQNEAQ. CDR3 size: 15 residues. Here the CDR3 reads CTSSATGGYQETQYF. The CDR3 nucleotides read TGTACCAGCAGCGCCACAGGGGGCTACCAAGAGACCCAGTACTTC.

This clonotype came up a few times. The rearrangement links TRBV4-2 to TRBJ2-7; 8 bases agree with TRBD2. Germline loops: CDR1 LGHNA, CDR2 YNFKEQ. After removal of 4 bases from V and 0 bases from J, the junction contained 8 bases not matched to a gene. CDR3 length equals 16 residues. The CDR3 DNA reads TGTGCCAGCAGCCCTCCGGGGGGGGGAAACTCCTACGAGCAGTACTTC. As protein: CASSPPGGGNSYEQYF.

The V call is TRBV11-2, the J call TRBJ2-3; 8 bases match TRBD2. The ends lost 0 bases at V and 6 bases at J; junction bases unmatched: 11. The germline V gene encodes CDR1 SGHAT and CDR2 FQNNGV. The CDR3 consists of 17 residues. CDR3 sequence reads: CASSLDPAGAPRDTQYF. The CDR3 nucleotides read TGTGCCAGCAGCTTAGACCCAGCGGGGGCGCCAAGGGATACGCAGTATTTT.

In this sample, this clonotype turned up many times. The V gene is TRBV20-1, the J gene TRBJ2-2; no firm D call. Trimming took 1 base from V and 4 from J, leaving 7 bases between them. This CDR3 has 13 residues. The germline gives CDR1 DFQATT, CDR2 SNEGSKA (reference sequence). The CDR3 loop is CSARGGTTGELFF. As DNA, the CDR3 is TGCAGTGCTAGAGGAGGCACCACCGGGGAGCTGTTTTTT.

The chain has TRBV20-1 and TRBJ2-7; no definite D call. Trimming shortened V by 6 bases and J by 0 bases, and 15 bases separated the two germline ends. Germline CDR1 DFQATT, CDR2 SNEGSKA (reference sequence). The CDR3 contains 14 residues. CDR3 amino acids: CSALGPYSSYEQYF. Here the CDR3 DNA reads TGCAGTGCCCTCGGTCCTTATAGCTCCTACGAGCAGTACTTC.

This rearrangement joins TRBV24-1 to TRBJ2-3; D remains unclear. Trimming left V 0 bases short and J 4 bases short, with 7 bases between. This CDR3 has 14 residues. The V gene's germline CDR1 is KGHDR and CDR2 SFDVKD. CDR3: CATSDLGRADTQYF. CDR3 sequence (DNA): TGTGCCACCAGTGATTTGGGTAGGGCAGATACGCAGTATTTT.

This clonotype appeared many times. V usage is TRBV5-6 and J usage is TRBJ1-2, with D maybe TRBD1 (6 bases). The germline V gene has CDR1 SGHDT and CDR2 YYEEEE. The CDR3 covers 12 residues. Trimming removed 4 bases at V and 5 bases at J, with 9 bases between. CDR3 nucleotide sequence: TGTGCCAGCAGCAATGGACAGTATGGCTACACCTTC. This sequence encodes CASSNGQYGYTF.

This clonotype has just a few counts. CDR3 coding DNA: TGTGCCAGCAGCTTCCTTACAGATTTCCTCAACACCTACACTGAAGCTTTCTTT. It encodes CASSFLTDFLNTYTEAFF. This chain joins TRBV5-6 and TRBJ1-1; no definite D call. Germline values: CDR1 SGHDT, CDR2 YYEEEE. The ends were cut back, 2 bases at V and 3 bases at J, with 23 bases in the middle. This CDR3 has 18 residues.

This clonotype showed up many times. The chain couples TRBV5-1 to TRBJ2-1; no clear D. Trimming stripped 7 bases from V and 2 bases from J, with 7 bases between. This CDR3 is 12 amino acids long. Per the germline V gene, CDR1 is SGHRS and CDR2 is YFSETQ. CDR3 coding DNA: TGCGCCAGCGGGCGTGCCTACAATGAGCAGTTCTTC. It specifies CASGRAYNEQFF.

The V and J genes are TRBV10-3 and TRBJ1-1; tentatively, D is TRBD1 (6 bases). The CDR3 runs 16 residues. V was clipped by 2 bases and J by 6 bases, with 19 bases between them. Germline V gene data show CDR1 as ENHRY and CDR2 as SYGVKD. This CDR3 reads CAISEQSGDRTAEAFF. CDR3 in DNA: TGTGCCATCAGTGAGCAAAGTGGAGACAGGACCGCTGAAGCTTTCTTT.

The chain carries TRBV4-3 and TRBJ1-1; tentatively, D is TRBD1 (6 bases). CDR3 size: 15 residues. The germline V and J ends were trimmed by 0 bases and 3 bases, with 11 bases remaining between them. The germline V gene has CDR1 LGHNA and CDR2 YSLEER. The CDR3 loop is CASSQDYRGDTEAFF. CDR3 nucleotides: TGCGCCAGCAGCCAAGATTATAGGGGGGACACTGAAGCTTTCTTT.

J is TRBJ2-7 and V is TRBV12-3 or TRBV12-4; the D gene is possibly TRBD1 (6 bases). V dropped 7 bases and J dropped 3 bases, with 16 bases sitting between them. The length of the CDR3 is 14 residues. In DNA, the CDR3 is TGTGCCAGCAAGGGCAGGACAGCCAACTACGAGCAGTACTTC. The encoded protein is CASKGRTANYEQYF.

The chain couples TRBV5-5 to TRBJ1-5, with 9 nucleotides matching TRBD1. The junction had 10 bases not matched to a gene; V was cut back by 4 bases and J by 5 bases. The CDR3 extends over 16 amino acids. CDR1 SGHKS and CDR2 YYEKEE come from the germline V gene (reference sequence). CDR3 region: CASSPGNTGGYQPQHF. The CDR3 coding sequence is TGTGCCAGCAGCCCCGGGAATACAGGGGGCTATCAGCCCCAGCATTTT.

The chain joins TRBV12-5 to TRBJ1-1, with 7 bases that match TRBD1. The CDR3 has 14 amino acids. Trimming at V came to 6 bases and at J to 4 bases, leaving 8 bases not matched to a gene. Looked up from germline, CDR1 is LGHNT and CDR2 is FRNRAP. The CDR3 nucleotides read TGTGCTAGTGGCAAAGAGGGGGCGGGCACTGAAGCTTTCTTT. Residues: CASGKEGAGTEAFF.

This clonotype has only a few counts. The J gene is TRBJ2-7, the V gene TRBV5-5; unclear D gene. Germline lookup yields CDR1 SGHKS and CDR2 YYEKEE (reference sequence). The CDR3 consists of 14 residues. Trimming took off 2 bases at V and 3 bases at J, with 12 bases between the two ends. CDR3 in amino acids: CASSFYTPNYEQYF. The CDR3 coding sequence is TGTGCCAGCAGCTTCTACACCCCAAACTACGAGCAGTACTTC.

This clonotype was seen repeatedly, ten times or more. The genes are TRBV20-1 and TRBJ2-2; 9 bases are a match to TRBD1. The CDR3 length is 16 residues. With 6 bases clipped from V and 8 bases from J, the junction kept 16 bases outside the gene matches. The germline gives CDR1 DFQATT, CDR2 SNEGSKA (reference sequence). CDR3 nucleotide sequence: TGCAGTGCCAGACCCTCCGGGACAGGGTTGGCTGGGGAGCTGTTTTTT. As protein: CSARPSGTGLAGELFF.